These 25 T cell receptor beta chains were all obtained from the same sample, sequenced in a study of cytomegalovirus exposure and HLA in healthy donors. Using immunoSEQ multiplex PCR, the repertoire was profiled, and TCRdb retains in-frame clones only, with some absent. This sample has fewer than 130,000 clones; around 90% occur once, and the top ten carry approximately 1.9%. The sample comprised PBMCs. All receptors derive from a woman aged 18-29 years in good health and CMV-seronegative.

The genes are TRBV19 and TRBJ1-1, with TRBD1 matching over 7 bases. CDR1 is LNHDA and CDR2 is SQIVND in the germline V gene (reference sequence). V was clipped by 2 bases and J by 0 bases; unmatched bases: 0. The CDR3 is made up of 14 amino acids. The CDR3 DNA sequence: TGTGCCAGTAGTATAACAGGGGTGAACACTGAAGCTTTCTTT. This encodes CASSITGVNTEAFF.

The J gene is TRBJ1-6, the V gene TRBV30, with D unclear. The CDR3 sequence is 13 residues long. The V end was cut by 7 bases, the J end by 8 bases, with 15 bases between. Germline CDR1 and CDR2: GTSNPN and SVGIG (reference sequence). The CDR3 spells CAYNLIGDSPLHF. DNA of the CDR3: TGTGCCTATAATTTGATAGGAGATTCACCCCTCCACTTT. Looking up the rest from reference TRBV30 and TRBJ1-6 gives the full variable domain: SQTIHQWPATLVQPVGSPLSLECTVEGTSNPNLYWYRQAAGRGLQLLFYSVGIGQISSEVPQNLSASRPQDRQFILSSKKLLLSDSGFYLCAYNLIGDSPLHFGNGTRLTVT.

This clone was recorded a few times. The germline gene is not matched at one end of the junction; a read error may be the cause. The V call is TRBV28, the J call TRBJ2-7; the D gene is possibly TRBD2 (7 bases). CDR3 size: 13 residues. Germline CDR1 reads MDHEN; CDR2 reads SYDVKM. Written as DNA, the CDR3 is TGTGCCAGCAGTTTACTAATCCGGGGGGCCGTGACGTTC. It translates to CASSLLIRGAVTF.

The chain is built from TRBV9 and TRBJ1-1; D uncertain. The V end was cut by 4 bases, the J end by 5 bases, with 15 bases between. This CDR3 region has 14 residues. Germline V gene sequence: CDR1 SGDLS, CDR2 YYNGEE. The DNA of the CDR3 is TGTGCCAGCAGCCCCCGGGGAGGGAGGACTGAAGCTTTCTTT. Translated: CASSPRGGRTEAFF.

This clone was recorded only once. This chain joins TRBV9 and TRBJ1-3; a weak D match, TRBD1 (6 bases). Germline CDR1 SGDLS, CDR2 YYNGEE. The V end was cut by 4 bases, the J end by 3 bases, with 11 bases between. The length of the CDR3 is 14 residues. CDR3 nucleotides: TGTGCCAGCAGCACAACAGGGAATGGAAACACCATATATTTT. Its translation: CASSTTGNGNTIYF.

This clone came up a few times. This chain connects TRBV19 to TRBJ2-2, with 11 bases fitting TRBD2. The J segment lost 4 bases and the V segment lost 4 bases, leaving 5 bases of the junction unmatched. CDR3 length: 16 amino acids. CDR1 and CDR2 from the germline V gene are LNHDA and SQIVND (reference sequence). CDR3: CASSKLAGVSTGELFF. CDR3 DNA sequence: TGTGCCAGTAGTAAACTAGCGGGAGTGAGCACCGGGGAGCTGTTTTTT.

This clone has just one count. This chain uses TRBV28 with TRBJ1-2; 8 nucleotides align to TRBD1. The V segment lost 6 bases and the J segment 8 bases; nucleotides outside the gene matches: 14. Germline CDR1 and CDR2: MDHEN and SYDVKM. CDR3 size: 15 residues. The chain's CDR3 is CASSQTGRGRGGYTF. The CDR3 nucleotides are TGTGCCAGCAGCCAGACCGGCAGGGGGCGCGGGGGCTACACCTTC.

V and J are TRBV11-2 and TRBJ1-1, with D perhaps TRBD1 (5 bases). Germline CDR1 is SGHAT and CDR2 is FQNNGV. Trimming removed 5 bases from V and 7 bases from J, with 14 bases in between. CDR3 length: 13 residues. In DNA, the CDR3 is TGTGCCAGCAGCCCAGACAGTAGTTTTGAAGCTTTCTTT. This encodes CASSPDSSFEAFF.

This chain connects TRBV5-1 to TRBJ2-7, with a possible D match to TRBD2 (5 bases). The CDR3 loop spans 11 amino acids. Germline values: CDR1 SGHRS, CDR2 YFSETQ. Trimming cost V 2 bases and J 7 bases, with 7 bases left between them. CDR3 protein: CASSLTGEQYF. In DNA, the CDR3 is TGCGCCAGCAGCTTAACGGGGGAGCAGTACTTC. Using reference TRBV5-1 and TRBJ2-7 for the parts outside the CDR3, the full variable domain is KAGVTQTPRYLIKTRGQQVTLSCSPISGHRSVSWYQQTPGQGLQFLFEYFSETQRNKGNFPGRFSGRQFSNSRSEMNVSTLELGDSALYLCASSLTGEQYFGPGTRLTVT.

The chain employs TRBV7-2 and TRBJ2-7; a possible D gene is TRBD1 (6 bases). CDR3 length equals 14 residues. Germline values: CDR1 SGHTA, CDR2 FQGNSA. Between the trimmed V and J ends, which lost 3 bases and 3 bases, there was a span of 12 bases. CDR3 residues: CASSLSRDIYEQYF. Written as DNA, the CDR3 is TGTGCCAGCAGCTTGTCCCGGGACATCTACGAGCAGTACTTC.

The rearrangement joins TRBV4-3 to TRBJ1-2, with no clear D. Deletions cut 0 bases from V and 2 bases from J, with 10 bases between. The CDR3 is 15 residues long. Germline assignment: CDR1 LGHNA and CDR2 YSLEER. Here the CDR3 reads CASSQDLAANYGYTF. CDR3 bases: TGCGCCAGCAGCCAAGATTTGGCCGCCAACTATGGCTACACCTTC.

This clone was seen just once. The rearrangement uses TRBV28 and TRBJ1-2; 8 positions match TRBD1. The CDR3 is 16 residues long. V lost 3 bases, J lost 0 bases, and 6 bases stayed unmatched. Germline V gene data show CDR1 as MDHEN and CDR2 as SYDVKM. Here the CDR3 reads CASSLWDRTSNYGYTF. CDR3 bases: TGTGCCAGCAGTTTGTGGGACAGGACTTCTAACTATGGCTACACCTTC.

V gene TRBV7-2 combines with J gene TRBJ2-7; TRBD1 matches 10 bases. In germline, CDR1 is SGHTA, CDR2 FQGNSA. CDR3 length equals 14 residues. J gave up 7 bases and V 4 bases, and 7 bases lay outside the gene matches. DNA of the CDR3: TGTGCCAGCAGCTGGGGACAGGGGAAGCGGGAGCAGTACTTC. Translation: CASSWGQGKREQYF.

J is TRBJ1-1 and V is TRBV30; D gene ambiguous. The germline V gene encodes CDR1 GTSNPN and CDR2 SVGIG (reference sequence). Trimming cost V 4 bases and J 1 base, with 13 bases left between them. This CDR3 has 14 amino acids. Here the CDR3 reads CAWITRVRNTEAFF. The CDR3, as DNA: TGTGCCTGGATCACCCGGGTACGGAACACTGAAGCTTTCTTT.

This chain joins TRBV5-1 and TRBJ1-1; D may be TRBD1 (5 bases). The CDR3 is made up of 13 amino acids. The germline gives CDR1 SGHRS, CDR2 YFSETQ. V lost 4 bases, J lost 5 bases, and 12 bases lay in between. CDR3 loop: CASSVRAGTEAFF. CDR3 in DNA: TGCGCCAGCAGCGTCAGGGCGGGGACTGAAGCTTTCTTT.

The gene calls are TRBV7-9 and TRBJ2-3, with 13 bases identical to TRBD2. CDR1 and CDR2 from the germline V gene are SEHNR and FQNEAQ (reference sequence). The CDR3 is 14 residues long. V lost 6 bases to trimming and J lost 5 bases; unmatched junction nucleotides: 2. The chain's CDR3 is CASRTSGGKDTQYF. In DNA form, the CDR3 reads TGTGCCAGCAGGACTAGCGGGGGGAAAGATACGCAGTATTTT.

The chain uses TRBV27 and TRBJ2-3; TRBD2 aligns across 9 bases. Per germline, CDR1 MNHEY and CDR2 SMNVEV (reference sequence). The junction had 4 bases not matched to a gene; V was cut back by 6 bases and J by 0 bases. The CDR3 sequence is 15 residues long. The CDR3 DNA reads TGTGCCAGCAGACTCGGGACTAGCAGCACAGATACGCAGTATTTT. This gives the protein CASRLGTSSTDTQYF.

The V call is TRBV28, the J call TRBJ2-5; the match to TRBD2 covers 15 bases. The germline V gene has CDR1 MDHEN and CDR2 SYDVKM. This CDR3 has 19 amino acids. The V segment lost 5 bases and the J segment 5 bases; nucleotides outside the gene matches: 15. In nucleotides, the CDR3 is TGTGCCAGCAGTCCTGATGGGACTAGCGGGAGGTCATACTTGGAGACCCAGTACTTC. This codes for CASSPDGTSGRSYLETQYF.

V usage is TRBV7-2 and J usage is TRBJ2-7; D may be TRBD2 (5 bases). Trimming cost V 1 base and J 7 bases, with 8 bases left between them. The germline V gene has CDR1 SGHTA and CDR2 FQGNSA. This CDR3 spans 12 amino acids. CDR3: CASSLVTGEQYF. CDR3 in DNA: TGTGCCAGCAGCTTAGTAACGGGGGAGCAGTACTTC.

CDR3 amino acids: CAWQQGALDTEAFF. In nucleotides, the CDR3 is TGTGCCTGGCAACAGGGGGCGCTGGACACTGAAGCTTTCTTT. This chain joins TRBV30 and TRBJ1-1; 9 bases line up with TRBD1. Germline trimming cut 5 bases from V and 3 bases from J; bases unmatched to any gene: 7. The CDR3 loop spans 14 amino acids. The germline V gene has CDR1 GTSNPN and CDR2 SVGIG (reference sequence). Complete variable domain (other parts from reference TRBV30 and TRBJ1-1): SQTIHQWPATLVQPVGSPLSLECTVEGTSNPNLYWYRQAAGRGLQLLFYSVGIGQISSEVPQNLSASRPQDRQFILSSKKLLLSDSGFYLCAWQQGALDTEAFFGQGTRLTVV.

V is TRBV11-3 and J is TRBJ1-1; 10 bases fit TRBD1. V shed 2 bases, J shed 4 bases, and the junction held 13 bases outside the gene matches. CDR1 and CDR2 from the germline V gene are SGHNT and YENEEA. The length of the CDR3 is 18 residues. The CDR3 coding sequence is TGTGCCAGCAGCTTACCCTCCGGGACAGGGGCAGGCATCACTGAAGCTTTCTTT. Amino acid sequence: CASSLPSGTGAGITEAFF.

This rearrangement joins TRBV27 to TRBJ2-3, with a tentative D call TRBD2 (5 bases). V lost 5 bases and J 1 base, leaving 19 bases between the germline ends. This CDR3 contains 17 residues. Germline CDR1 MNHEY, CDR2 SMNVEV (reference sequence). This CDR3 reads CASSAQTPGFGTDTQYF. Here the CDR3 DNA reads TGTGCCAGCAGTGCCCAGACGCCGGGGTTCGGCACAGATACGCAGTATTTT.

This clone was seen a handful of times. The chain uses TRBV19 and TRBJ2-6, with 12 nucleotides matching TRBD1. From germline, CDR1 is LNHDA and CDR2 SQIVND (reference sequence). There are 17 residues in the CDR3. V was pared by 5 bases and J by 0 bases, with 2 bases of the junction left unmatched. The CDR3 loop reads CASSQGQGASGANVLTF. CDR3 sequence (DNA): TGTGCCAGTAGTCAGGGACAGGGGGCCTCTGGGGCCAACGTCCTGACTTTC.

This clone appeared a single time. The CDR3: CASRAGGNYGYTF. CDR3 DNA sequence: TGTGCCAGCAGGGCCGGGGGGAACTATGGCTACACCTTC. The chain recombines TRBV27 with TRBJ1-2; maybe TRBD1 (5 bases). Looked up from germline, CDR1 is MNHEY and CDR2 is SMNVEV (reference sequence). Trimming cost V 6 bases and J 2 bases, with 10 bases left between them. This CDR3 contains 13 residues.

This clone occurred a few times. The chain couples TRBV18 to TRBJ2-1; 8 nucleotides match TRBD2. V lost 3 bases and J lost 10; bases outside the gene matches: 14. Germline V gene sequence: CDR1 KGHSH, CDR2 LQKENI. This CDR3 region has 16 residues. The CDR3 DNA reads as TGTGCCAGCTCACCCCAGAAACCCCCCGCGGGAGGCGAGCAGTTCTTC. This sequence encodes CASSPQKPPAGGEQFF. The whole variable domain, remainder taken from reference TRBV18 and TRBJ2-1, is NAGVMQNPRHLVRRRGQEARLRCSPMKGHSHVYWYRQLPEEGLKFMVYLQKENIIDESGMPKERFSAEFPKEGPSILRIQQVVRGDSAAYFCASSPQKPPAGGEQFFGPGTRLTVL.